This T cell receptor beta chain was captured by sequencing in a study of T cell responses to AZD1222 COVID-19 vaccine. Whole-study results and caveats: Per reports, nearly half of all spike-specific TCRs target regions that are unmutated in variants.

Data came from immunoSEQ multiplex PCR; TCRdb stores just in-frame clones and leaves some out. The sample has some 130,000 clones; approximately 92% are singletons. Notes on this clone: Its specificity is unknown.

V lost 8 bases, J lost 8 bases, and 24 bases lay in between. The germline CDR1 and CDR2 sequences are MNHEY and SVGAGI. The CDR3 runs 15 residues. The sequence was obtained from an adult who received the AZD1222 COVID-19 vaccine. The J gene is TRBJ2-5, the V gene TRBV6-5; D assignment may be TRBD1 or TRBD2 (6 bases each). Sequences were derived from peripheral blood, sampled 28 days after the second AZD1222 dose. CDR3 in amino acids: CASGLKAPLGGTQYF. The CDR3, as DNA: TGTGCCAGCGGACTAAAGGCCCCGTTAGGGGGAACCCAGTACTTC.